The clone carrying this T cell receptor beta chain was seen just once. The table came from immunoSEQ multiplex PCR; TCRdb's copy has only in-frame clones and leaves some out. The sample shows some 450,000 clones, about 87% of them seen only once. This sample is drawn from a study of blood T cell repertoires in COVID-19. Trimming cost V 2 bases and J 7 bases; bases outside gene matches: 9. Germline V lookup: CDR1 MNHNY, CDR2 SVGAGI (reference sequence). The CDR3 length is 16 residues. The source material was peripheral blood. This chain links TRBV6-6 with TRBJ2-1; 9 nucleotides align to TRBD2. The receptor was derived from a man between 18 and 29 years old with COVID-19, enrolled during active disease. The CDR3 region has the DNA TGTGCCAGCAGTTACCGACAGGGTAGCGGGAGTAATGAGCAGTTCTTC. This gives the protein CASSYRQGSGSNEQFF.